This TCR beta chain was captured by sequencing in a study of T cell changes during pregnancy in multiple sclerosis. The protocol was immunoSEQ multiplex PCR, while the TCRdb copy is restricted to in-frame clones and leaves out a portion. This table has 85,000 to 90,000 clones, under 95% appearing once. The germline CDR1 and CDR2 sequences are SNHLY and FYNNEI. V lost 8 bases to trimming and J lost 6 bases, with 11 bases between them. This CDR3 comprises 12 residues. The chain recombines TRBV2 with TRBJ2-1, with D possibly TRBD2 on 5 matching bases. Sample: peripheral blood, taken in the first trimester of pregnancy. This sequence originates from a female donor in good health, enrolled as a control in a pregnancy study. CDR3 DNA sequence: TGTGCCAGCGGGAGACCCCTCAATGAGCAGTTCTTC. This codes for CASGRPLNEQFF.